Shown below are 12 T cell receptor beta chains from a single sample sequenced in a study of blood T cell repertoires in COVID-19. The method was immunoSEQ multiplex PCR; TCRdb's version includes in-frame clones alone and lacks a portion of them. The sample holds approximately 150,000 clones, 65% to 80% seen once. Sequencing was performed on PBMCs or T cells enriched from blood (not recorded which). The receptors derive from a woman in her 70s in a cohort exposed to, infected with or recovered from COVID-19 (not recorded which).

The chain uses TRBV5-1 and TRBJ2-3, with TRBD1 identical over 10 bases. The V gene's germline CDR1 is SGHRS and CDR2 YFSETQ. J lost 4 bases, V lost 4 bases, and 3 bases had no gene match. The CDR3 runs to 14 residues. CDR3 loop: CASSLGTGADTQYF. CDR3 in DNA: TGCGCCAGCAGCCTCGGGACAGGGGCAGATACGCAGTATTTT.

This chain connects TRBV3-1 (or the pseudogene TRBV3-2) to TRBJ2-5; D gene uncertain. V was clipped by 0 bases and J by 2 bases, with 7 bases between them. The CDR3 is made up of 14 amino acids. The germline V gene has CDR1 LGHDT and CDR2 YNNKEL (reference sequence). CDR3 DNA: TGTGCCAGCAGCCAAGATTACGGTCAAGAGACCCAGTACTTC. It specifies CASSQDYGQETQYF.

The chain recombines TRBV28 with TRBJ1-2; 8 positions match TRBD1. J was trimmed by 5 bases and V by 4 bases; bases with no gene match: 6. The CDR3 has 14 amino acids. Germline loops: CDR1 MDHEN, CDR2 SYDVKM. CDR3 DNA sequence: TGTGCCAGCAGTTCGACAGGGGAGAAATATGGCTACACCTTC. It translates to CASSSTGEKYGYTF.

This clone was recorded a few times. V is TRBV19 and J is TRBJ1-5, with D unresolved. Germline lookup yields CDR1 LNHDA and CDR2 SQIVND (reference sequence). The CDR3 covers 13 residues. The ends were cut back, 3 bases at V and 5 bases at J, with 8 bases in the middle. The CDR3 DNA follows: TGTGCCAGTAGTATCGAGGTCTATCAGCCCCAGCATTTT. Translated, it gives CASSIEVYQPQHF.

This chain connects TRBV4-3 to TRBJ1-5; 7 bases fit TRBD1. Germline CDR1 is LGHNA and CDR2 is YSLEER. After removal of 0 bases from V and 7 bases from J, the junction contained 3 bases not matched to a gene. CDR3 size: 14 residues. This chain's CDR3 is CASSQDQGVQPQHF. CDR3 DNA sequence: TGCGCCAGCAGCCAAGATCAGGGGGTCCAGCCCCAGCATTTT.

In this sample, this clone turned up a few times. The V gene is TRBV7-8, the J gene TRBJ2-3; perhaps TRBD2 as D (6 bases). There are 16 residues in the CDR3. Trimming took off 5 bases at V and 0 bases at J, with 15 bases between the two ends. Per the germline V gene, CDR1 is SGHVS and CDR2 is FQNEAQ. The CDR3 DNA follows: TGTGCCAGCAGCCCCCGAGGGGACTCTAGCACAGATACGCAGTATTTT. Translated, it gives CASSPRGDSSTDTQYF.

This chain connects TRBV3-1 (or the pseudogene TRBV3-2) to TRBJ1-5; weak D call: TRBD1 (6 bases). CDR3 length: 15 amino acids. Between the trimmed V and J ends, which lost 7 bases and 4 bases, there was a span of 17 bases. The germline gives CDR1 LGHDT, CDR2 YNNKEL (reference sequence). In DNA form, the CDR3 reads TGTGCCAGCAACCCACTCAGACAGGCGAATCAGCCCCAGCATTTT. Translating it yields CASNPLRQANQPQHF.

V usage is TRBV3-1 (or the pseudogene TRBV3-2) and J usage is TRBJ1-2; tentatively, D is TRBD1 (6 bases). CDR1 and CDR2 (germline): LGHDT, YNNKEL (reference sequence). The CDR3 loop spans 14 amino acids. Trimming removed 3 bases from V and 0 bases from J, with 8 bases in between. CDR3 coding DNA: TGTGCCAGCAGCCAGGACAGTCCTAACTATGGCTACACCTTC. Encoded protein: CASSQDSPNYGYTF.

This sequence joins TRBV14 and TRBJ1-3; D remains ambiguous. The CDR3 sequence is 14 residues long. Germline V gene sequence: CDR1 SGHDN, CDR2 FVKESK. The V end was cut by 4 bases, the J end by 3 bases, with 10 bases between. CDR3 residues: CASSRRRLGNTIYF. CDR3 nucleotide sequence: TGTGCCAGCAGCCGAAGGAGACTTGGAAACACCATATATTTT.

This chain joins TRBV28 and TRBJ2-2, with D tentatively TRBD2 (5 bases). Germline V gene lookup returns CDR1 MDHEN and CDR2 SYDVKM. This CDR3 has 14 residues. Trimming stripped 6 bases from V and 4 bases from J, with 12 bases between. The CDR3 loop is CASRPGRGTGELFF. As DNA, the CDR3 is TGTGCCAGCAGACCCGGACGGGGCACCGGGGAGCTGTTTTTT.

The chain recombines TRBV28 with TRBJ1-6; D gene unclear. The CDR3 loop spans 16 amino acids. V was cut by 6 bases and J by 0 bases, with 12 bases left in between. Germline CDR1 is MDHEN and CDR2 is SYDVKM. DNA of the CDR3: TGTGCCAGCAGCCCCGCCGGGAGCTCCTATAATTCACCCCTCCACTTT. Translation: CASSPAGSSYNSPLHF.

V gene TRBV3-1 (or the pseudogene TRBV3-2) combines with J gene TRBJ1-1; tentatively, D is TRBD1 (5 bases). Germline CDR1 is LGHDT and CDR2 is YNNKEL (reference sequence). This CDR3 is built from 14 residues. Trimming left V 4 bases short and J 1 base short, with 10 bases between. CDR3: CASSRTGGNTEAFF. CDR3 nucleotide sequence: TGTGCCAGCAGCCGAACGGGGGGGAACACTGAAGCTTTCTTT.